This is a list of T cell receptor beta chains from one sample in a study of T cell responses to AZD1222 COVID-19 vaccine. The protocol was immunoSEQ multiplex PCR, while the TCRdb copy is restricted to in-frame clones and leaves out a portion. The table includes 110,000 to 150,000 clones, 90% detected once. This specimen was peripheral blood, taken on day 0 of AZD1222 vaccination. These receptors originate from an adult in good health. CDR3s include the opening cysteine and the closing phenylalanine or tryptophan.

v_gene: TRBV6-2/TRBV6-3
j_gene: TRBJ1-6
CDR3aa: CASSRPGVADNSPLHF

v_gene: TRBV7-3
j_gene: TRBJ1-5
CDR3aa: CASSLGGPNQPQHF

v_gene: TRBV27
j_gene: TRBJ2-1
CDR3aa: CASTLTGGVKGNEQFF

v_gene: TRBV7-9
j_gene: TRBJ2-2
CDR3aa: CASSHTAALSAGELFF

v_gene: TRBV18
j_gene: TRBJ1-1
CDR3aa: CASSPNKNTEAFF

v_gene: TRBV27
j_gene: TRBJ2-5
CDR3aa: CASSFMTGRQETQYF

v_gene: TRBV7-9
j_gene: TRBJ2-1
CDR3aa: CASSSAWTGGGNEQFF

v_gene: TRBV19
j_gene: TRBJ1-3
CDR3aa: CASSIRNTIYF

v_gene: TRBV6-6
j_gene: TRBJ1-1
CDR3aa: CASSPRDRGMNTEAFF

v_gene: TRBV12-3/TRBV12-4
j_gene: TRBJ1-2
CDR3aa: CASSIRNSGGYTF

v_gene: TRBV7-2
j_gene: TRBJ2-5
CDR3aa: CASSLDLGGAGETQYF

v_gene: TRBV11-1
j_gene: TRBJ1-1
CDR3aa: CASSPTGSDTEAFF

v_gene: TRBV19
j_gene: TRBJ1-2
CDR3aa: CASSPGTGKGYTF

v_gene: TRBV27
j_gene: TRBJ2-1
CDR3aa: CATRGGSSYNEQFF

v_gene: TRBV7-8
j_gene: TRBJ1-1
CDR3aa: CASSFRPNTEAFF

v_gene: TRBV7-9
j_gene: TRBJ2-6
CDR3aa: CASSSGQILSGANVLTF

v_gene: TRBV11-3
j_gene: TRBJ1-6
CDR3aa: CASSPKPGYSPLHF

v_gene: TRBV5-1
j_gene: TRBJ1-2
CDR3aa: CASSGDRGFPNYGYTF

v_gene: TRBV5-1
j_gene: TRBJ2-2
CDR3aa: CASSPGGHTGELFF

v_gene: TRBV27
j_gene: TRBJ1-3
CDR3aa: CASSSGNTIYF

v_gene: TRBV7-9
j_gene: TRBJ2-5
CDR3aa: CASSPPSGGGETQYF

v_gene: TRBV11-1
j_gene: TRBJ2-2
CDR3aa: CASSLDRGSGELFF

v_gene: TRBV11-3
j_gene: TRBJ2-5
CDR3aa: CASSWARRGETQYF